These T cell receptor beta chains were read from a single sample in a study of blood T cell repertoires in COVID-19. The repertoire was sequenced with immunoSEQ multiplex PCR; TCRdb's copy has only in-frame clones and lacks some. The sample records over 150,000 clones, around 79% being singletons. The sequenced sample was PBMCs or T cells enriched from blood (not recorded which). These receptors came from a woman between 65 and 79 years old in a cohort exposed to, infected with or recovered from COVID-19 (not recorded which). Each CDR3 is given without its conserved first and last residue. The order of the fields is V gene, J gene, CDR3 protein.

>TRBV30|TRBJ2-2
AWSVYPRAITGELF
>TRBV7-2|TRBJ2-4
ASSPGSKNIQY
>TRBV2|TRBJ1-2
ASGTANYGYT
>TRBV5-4|TRBJ1-2
ASSLPGQGRWGDPNGYT
>TRBV28|TRBJ2-5
ASTLGGQVGETQY
>TRBV2|TRBJ1-1
ASSETVGAF
>TRBV7-3|TRBJ2-3
ASSPGLAGDGQY
>TRBV15|TRBJ1-6
ATSRERALDSPLH
>TRBV27|TRBJ2-1
ASRPGSSYNEQF
>TRBV2|TRBJ1-2
ASSGEFTGYGYT
>TRBV15|TRBJ2-5
ATSRDQSGETQY
>TRBV4-1|TRBJ2-7
ASSQAGTSGSWEQY
>TRBV2|TRBJ2-4
ASMGSRGPNIQY
>TRBV2|TRBJ2-3
ASSEMGLAVGTDTQY
>TRBV20-1|TRBJ2-1
SAIYNEQF
>TRBV4-2|TRBJ2-1
ASSGTRDHNEQF
>TRBV6-5|TRBJ2-7
ASSKPGQGRNEQY
>TRBV2|TRBJ2-5
ASSDRTGEETQY
>TRBV5-4|TRBJ2-1
ASSPGVAGGSEQF
>TRBV7-2|TRBJ2-7
ASSGASGSLNEQY
>TRBV7-9|TRBJ2-5
ASSFEGETQY
>TRBV2|TRBJ1-6
ASIQGDNSPLH
>TRBV28|TRBJ2-5
ASRPGTGRQNQETQY
>TRBV28|TRBJ1-2
ASTQSRVDYGYT
>TRBV5-4|TRBJ2-4
ASSAGWSDIQY
>TRBV3-1/TRBV3-2|TRBJ2-1
ASSQDPGDYNEQF
>TRBV7-3|TRBJ2-1
ASSSREGNEQF
>TRBV5-1|TRBJ2-3
ASSAFEEAESTDTQY
>TRBV11-3|TRBJ2-7
ASSLGQGIPGSYEQY
>TRBV9|TRBJ2-1
ASSVETASSYNEQF
>TRBV5-1|TRBJ1-2
ANSSSMVLLNTNYGYT
>TRBV18|TRBJ2-1
ASSPQLAGVNEQF
>TRBV2|TRBJ1-5
ASRAGLYQPQH
>TRBV4-3|TRBJ1-1
ASSPSRGMNTEAF
>TRBV7-3|TRBJ2-2
ASSLTRDTGELF
>TRBV20-1|TRBJ2-5
SASVQQETQY
>TRBV28|TRBJ2-3
AGTKAGAPDTQY
>TRBV12-3/TRBV12-4|TRBJ2-3
ASSRGGDTQY
>TRBV2|TRBJ2-4
ASSFIRAEGNIQY
>TRBV25-1|TRBJ2-7
ASSEGTGISYEQY
>TRBV19|TRBJ2-5
ASSIDYQETQY
>TRBV28|TRBJ1-6
ASSLGDRRNSPLH
>TRBV3-1/TRBV3-2|TRBJ1-2
ASSQWGRQGGYT
>TRBV12-3/TRBV12-4|TRBJ2-2
ASSFNRGGELF
>TRBV5-4|TRBJ2-7
ASSLGLAGGESWY
>TRBV9|TRBJ2-4
ASSPSLGQRFSIENIQY
>TRBV9|TRBJ1-4
ASSVVGRVPTTNEKLF
>TRBV27|TRBJ2-7
ASSPGRVWGRPAHYEQY
>TRBV9|TRBJ2-1
ASSRTSGSDPQF
>TRBV6-5|TRBJ2-7
ASRPEGRSYEQY
>TRBV13|TRBJ1-6
ASSPTSRNSPLH
>TRBV12-3/TRBV12-4|TRBJ2-5
ASSPPVVETQY
>TRBV7-3|TRBJ2-1
ASSWIGTAEQF
>TRBV7-2|TRBJ2-2
ASSILGGRVSTGELF
>TRBV27|TRBJ1-6
ASSLGGYGSYNSPLH
>TRBV11-1|TRBJ1-1
ASSLAGTGVMNTEAF
>TRBV11-2|TRBJ2-7
ASSLQWGTGSYEQY
>TRBV5-1|TRBJ2-1
ASSPQGVSNEQF
>TRBV4-2|TRBJ2-7
ASSQAAATGYEQY